Each of the 27 T cell receptor beta chains below was sequenced from the same sample in a study of blood T cell repertoires in COVID-19. Clones were sequenced by immunoSEQ multiplex PCR, and TCRdb holds only the in-frame ones, with some missing. The data show 180,000 or so clones, more than 70% seen once. Material for sequencing was peripheral blood. Receptors were obtained from a woman aged 60-70 years with acute or convalescent COVID-19.

This sequence joins TRBV2 and TRBJ1-2, with 9 bases that match TRBD1. The ends lost 2 bases at V and 8 bases at J; junction bases unmatched: 9. The CDR3 covers 15 residues. Germline CDR1 SNHLY, CDR2 FYNNEI. The CDR3 region is CASSELPGTGYGYTF. DNA for the CDR3: TGTGCCAGCAGTGAATTACCCGGGACAGGGTACGGCTACACCTTC.

V and J are TRBV10-1 and TRBJ2-5; 10 bases align to TRBD2. J was trimmed by 4 bases and V by 6 bases; bases with no gene match: 5. This CDR3 region has 14 residues. Germline V gives CDR1 WNHNN, CDR2 SYGVQD (reference sequence). The CDR3 nucleotides read TGCGCCAGCAGCCTAGCGGGAGCGGGAGAGACCCAGTACTTC. This gives the protein CASSLAGAGETQYF.

The rearrangement links TRBV6-5 to TRBJ2-1; 7 bases agree with TRBD2. J gave up 8 bases and V 4 bases, and 5 bases lay outside the gene matches. This CDR3 region has 13 residues. Germline V CDR1 and CDR2: MNHEY, SVGAGI. CDR3: CASSWTRIDEQFF. In nucleotides, the CDR3 is TGTGCCAGCAGTTGGACTAGAATCGATGAGCAGTTCTTC.

The V call is TRBV10-2, the J call TRBJ1-6, with TRBD1 matching 9 bases. The CDR3 consists of 14 residues. The germline gives CDR1 WSHSY, CDR2 SAAADI. The junction had 7 bases not matched to a gene; V was cut back by 8 bases and J by 8 bases. The CDR3 loop reads CASGGGQGYSPLHF. Here the CDR3 DNA reads TGCGCCAGCGGTGGGGGACAGGGATATTCACCCCTCCACTTT.

The chain combines TRBV2 with TRBJ2-7, with 7 bases fitting TRBD1. Per germline, CDR1 SNHLY and CDR2 FYNNEI. The CDR3 sequence is 16 residues long. V lost 4 bases to trimming and J lost 3 bases; unmatched junction nucleotides: 12. CDR3: CASSGSPGTAFYEQYF. The CDR3 region has the DNA TGTGCCAGCAGTGGTTCCCCCGGGACAGCGTTCTACGAGCAGTACTTC.

The gene calls are TRBV20-1 and TRBJ2-1; 7 nucleotides align to TRBD2. This CDR3 spans 14 amino acids. Germline V gives CDR1 DFQATT, CDR2 SNEGSKA (reference sequence). V was pared by 3 bases and J by 9 bases, with 11 bases of the junction left unmatched. This CDR3 is CSASGDYRVSEQFF. DNA for the CDR3: TGCAGTGCTAGTGGGGACTACCGTGTGAGTGAGCAGTTCTTC.

This chain joins TRBV25-1 and TRBJ2-5, with TRBD2 matching 9 bases. Trimming cost V 4 bases and J 5 bases; bases outside gene matches: 17. Germline V gives CDR1 MGHDK, CDR2 SYGVNS. CDR3 length: 18 residues. The CDR3 bases are TGTGCCAGCAGTGGACACCGGGCTGCGGGAGGGCCCGTGGAGACCCAGTACTTC. Translated, it gives CASSGHRAAGGPVETQYF.

This clone was found a few times. The chain links TRBV5-8 to TRBJ2-1; 7 nucleotides line up with TRBD2. This CDR3 contains 14 residues. Trimming took 9 bases from V and 3 from J; bases not matched to a gene: 9. The germline V gene has CDR1 SGHTS and CDR2 YDEGEE. The CDR3, as DNA: TGTGCCACCCGGGGAGCGGGATACTACAATGAGCAGTTCTTC. Translated, it gives CATRGAGYYNEQFF.

This clone was observed a handful of times. The chain links TRBV6-5 to TRBJ2-1, with unresolved D. The CDR3 sequence is 15 residues long. Germline CDR1 MNHEY, CDR2 SVGAGI. The germline V and J ends were trimmed by 0 bases and 7 bases, with 13 bases remaining between them. The CDR3 sequence is CASSYSSQRRNEQFF. In nucleotides, the CDR3 is TGTGCCAGCAGTTACTCCTCCCAGAGGCGAAATGAGCAGTTCTTC.

The chain links TRBV7-9 to TRBJ2-5; 7 bases map to TRBD1. V lost 5 bases, J lost 1 base, and 1 base stayed unmatched. This CDR3 has 13 residues. Germline V gives CDR1 SEHNR, CDR2 FQNEAQ (reference sequence). CDR3 DNA: TGTGCCAGCAGCCGGGACAGCCAAGAGACCCAGTACTTC. Protein product: CASSRDSQETQYF.

This rearrangement joins TRBV2 to TRBJ2-5; possibly TRBD1 for D (6 bases). CDR3 size: 14 residues. Germline CDR1 and CDR2: SNHLY and FYNNEI. Trimming cost V 3 bases and J 4 bases, with 12 bases left between them. The chain's CDR3 is CASSDSGGRETQYF. For the CDR3, the DNA is TGTGCCAGCAGTGATTCTGGGGGCCGAGAGACCCAGTACTTC.

The chain couples TRBV7-2 to TRBJ2-7; a possible D gene is TRBD2 (6 bases). CDR1 and CDR2 from the germline V gene are SGHTA and FQGNSA. V gave up 5 bases and J gave up 6 bases, with 17 bases separating them. This CDR3 contains 14 residues. The CDR3 DNA reads as TGTGCCAGCAGCACCCCCCCCGGGAGCGTCGAGCAGTACTTC. The encoded protein is CASSTPPGSVEQYF.

This clone was seen more than once but under ten times. This chain uses TRBV27 with TRBJ1-6; D is unresolved. Trimming shortened V by 6 bases and J by 15 bases, and 12 bases separated the two germline ends. Germline V lookup: CDR1 MNHEY, CDR2 SMNVEV (reference sequence). This CDR3 contains 11 residues. In nucleotides, the CDR3 is TGTGCCAGCAGCTCCGTGAGACTCCTCCACTTT. This translates into CASSSVRLLHF.

J is TRBJ2-1 and V is TRBV4-1, with a weak D call TRBD1 (5 bases). Germline CDR1 reads MGHRA; CDR2 reads YSYEKL. The CDR3 consists of 15 residues. V lost 4 bases and J lost 5, with 15 bases in between. The CDR3 spells CASSPETGFNNEQFF. DNA of the CDR3: TGCGCCAGCAGCCCGGAAACAGGATTTAACAATGAGCAGTTCTTC.

This clone was detected a few times. The V gene is TRBV10-3, the J gene TRBJ2-2, with 9 positions matching TRBD2. CDR1 and CDR2 from the germline V gene are ENHRY and SYGVKD. There are 16 residues in the CDR3. V gave up 4 bases and J gave up 1 base; unmatched junction bases: 4. CDR3 sequence reads: CAISVLSGRNTGELFF. The CDR3 DNA follows: TGTGCCATCAGTGTTCTTAGCGGGAGGAACACCGGGGAGCTGTTTTTT.

This rearrangement joins TRBV7-2 to TRBJ1-3; 11 nucleotides agree with TRBD1. Germline V gene lookup returns CDR1 SGHTA and CDR2 FQGNSA. Trimming took 1 base from V and 0 from J; bases not matched to a gene: 2. CDR3 length equals 17 residues. CDR3 nucleotides: TGTGCCAGCAGCTTAGTGGGGACAGGGGGCTCTGGAAACACCATATATTTT. Protein product: CASSLVGTGGSGNTIYF.

This sequence joins TRBV18 and TRBJ2-5, with unresolved D. Germline lookup yields CDR1 KGHSH and CDR2 LQKENI. CDR3 length: 14 amino acids. Trimming stripped 6 bases from V and 2 bases from J, with 13 bases between. The CDR3 is CASSKTLKQETQYF. As DNA, the CDR3 is TGTGCCAGCTCGAAGACACTGAAACAAGAGACCCAGTACTTC.

V usage is TRBV6-1 and J usage is TRBJ1-2, with 12 bases aligning to TRBD1. Trimming took 3 bases from V and 8 from J; bases not matched to a gene: 7. The CDR3 runs to 15 residues. The V gene's germline CDR1 is MNHNS and CDR2 SASEGT. The CDR3 bases are TGTGCCAGCAGTGAGCCGGGACAGGGGGCTGGAGGCTACACCTTC. This translates into CASSEPGQGAGGYTF.

In this sample, this clone turned up a few times. This chain's CDR3 is CASSEGGEQYF. Here the CDR3 DNA reads TGCGCCAGCAGCGAAGGGGGCGAGCAGTACTTC. The chain joins TRBV10-1 to TRBJ2-7, with a tentative D call TRBD1 (6 bases). Per the germline V gene, CDR1 is WNHNN and CDR2 is SYGVQD (reference sequence). The CDR3 loop spans 11 amino acids. Trimming removed 6 bases at V and 6 bases at J, with 9 bases between.

V is TRBV12-3 or TRBV12-4 and J is TRBJ2-1; D uncertain. The length of the CDR3 is 12 residues. V lost 4 bases, J lost 9 bases, and 10 bases lay in between. In DNA, the CDR3 is TGTGCCAGCAGTTCTCTTACGGGTGAGCAGTTCTTC. Encoded protein: CASSSLTGEQFF.

This clone was counted a single time. The V call is TRBV6-5, the J call TRBJ2-1; D might be TRBD2 (6 bases). Germline V gene lookup returns CDR1 MNHEY and CDR2 SVGAGI. CDR3 size: 13 residues. V was cut by 6 bases and J by 9 bases, with 15 bases left in between. CDR3 sequence (DNA): TGTGCCAGCAGCCGACCCGGGGGAGGTGAGCAGTTCTTC. The encoded protein is CASSRPGGGEQFF.

The J gene is TRBJ1-6, the V gene TRBV27; D gene unclear. The CDR3 length is 13 residues. The V gene lost 8 bases and the J gene lost 6 bases, with 11 bases spanning the gap. Germline V gene sequence: CDR1 MNHEY, CDR2 SMNVEV (reference sequence). The CDR3 DNA follows: TGTGCCAGCCTATCGGTCCCTAATTCACCCCTCCACTTT. It encodes CASLSVPNSPLHF.

The chain links TRBV5-4 to TRBJ1-2, with D unresolved. CDR1 and CDR2 (germline): SGHNT, YYREEE (reference sequence). This CDR3 comprises 13 residues. V was trimmed by 2 bases and J by 5 bases, leaving 10 bases between them. CDR3 protein: CASSFVGQYGYTF. CDR3 DNA sequence: TGTGCCAGCAGCTTCGTTGGGCAGTATGGCTACACCTTC.

V gene TRBV29-1 combines with J gene TRBJ2-7, with D maybe TRBD2 (6 bases). This CDR3 contains 12 residues. V lost 4 bases, J lost 5 bases, and 12 bases lay in between. Germline V lookup: CDR1 SQVTM, CDR2 ANQGSEA. DNA for the CDR3: TGCAGCGTTGGGAGGGCCGCCAACGAGCAGTACTTC. It codes for CSVGRAANEQYF.

The chain has TRBV10-2 and TRBJ1-5; perhaps TRBD1 as D (6 bases). With 8 bases removed from V and 9 bases from J, the gap between germline ends came to 17 bases. Germline values: CDR1 WSHSY, CDR2 SAAADI. This CDR3 comprises 13 residues. CDR3 sequence reads: CASSRGGRGPQHF. Written as DNA, the CDR3 is TGCGCCAGCTCTAGAGGGGGAAGGGGGCCCCAGCATTTT.

The chain has TRBV28 and TRBJ1-5, with D possibly TRBD1 on 5 matching bases. Between the trimmed V and J ends, which lost 7 bases and 2 bases, there was a span of 6 bases. The CDR3 is 12 residues long. Germline V CDR1 and CDR2: MDHEN, SYDVKM. The CDR3 nucleotides read TGTGCCAGCACGGGGGGCAATCAGCCCCAGCATTTT. Amino acid sequence: CASTGGNQPQHF.

This clone was counted once. The chain has TRBV15 and TRBJ2-1, with TRBD2 identical over 10 bases. Germline CDR1 LNHNV, CDR2 YYDKDF (reference sequence). V shed 0 bases, J shed 8 bases, and the junction held 7 bases outside the gene matches. The CDR3 runs to 16 residues. Here the CDR3 reads CATSRDPGLASDEQFF. Written as DNA, the CDR3 is TGTGCCACCAGCAGAGATCCGGGACTAGCGTCGGATGAGCAGTTCTTC.